This T cell receptor (beta chain) derives from a study of blood T cell repertoires in COVID-19. Whole-study context: The study drew acute and convalescent COVID-19 samples from the United States, Italy and Spain. PBMCs, B-cell-depleted T cells, or T cells were the source of the cDNA or gDNA that made up the material.

CDR1 is SGHDT and CDR2 is YYEEEE in the germline V gene. The CDR3 covers 16 residues. Germline trimming cut 3 bases from V and 4 bases from J; bases unmatched to any gene: 6. In the authors' workflow: Reference gene primer amplification gave nucleated cell count estimates. Profiling relied on immunoSEQ multiplex PCR, and the TCRdb table lists in-frame clones only, not all of them. V, J and clone size reflect that table, while D and trimming were determined from the DNA. This table has more than 90,000 clones, about 92% appearing once. This sequence originates from a man aged 45-60 years with active COVID-19. This chain connects TRBV5-6 to TRBJ2-6; 8 nucleotides match TRBD1. Sequenced sample: peripheral blood. Written as DNA, the CDR3 is TGTGCCAGCAGCTCGACAGGGGCGCGGGGGGCCAACGTCCTGACTTTC. Protein sequence: CASSSTGARGANVLTF.